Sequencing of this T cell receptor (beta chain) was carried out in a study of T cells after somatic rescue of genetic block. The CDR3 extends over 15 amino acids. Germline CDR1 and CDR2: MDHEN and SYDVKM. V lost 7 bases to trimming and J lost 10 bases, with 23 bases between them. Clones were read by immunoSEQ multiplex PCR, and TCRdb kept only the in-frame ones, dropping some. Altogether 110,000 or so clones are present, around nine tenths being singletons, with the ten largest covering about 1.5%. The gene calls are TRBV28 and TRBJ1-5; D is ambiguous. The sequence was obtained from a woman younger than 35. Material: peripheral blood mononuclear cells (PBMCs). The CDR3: CASTPQGRRYEPQHF. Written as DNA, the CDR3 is TGTGCCAGCACCCCACAAGGCAGGCGTTACGAACCCCAGCATTTT. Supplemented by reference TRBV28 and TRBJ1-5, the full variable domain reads DVKVTQSSRYLVKRTGEKVFLECVQDMDHENMFWYRQDPGLGLRLIYFSYDVKMKEKGDIPEGYSVSREKKERFSLILESASTNQTSMYLCASTPQGRRYEPQHFGDGTRLSIL.